The 22 T cell receptor beta chains in this list originate from one sample, sequenced in a study of blood T cells in healthy people across ages (dated by TCRdb to the mid-2010s). The method was 5' RACE. Data came from an Illumina HiSeq 2500. The second PCR ran for about 7 to 11 cycles and used a J-beta primer mix along with a sample-barcoded 5' primer. The public reads were reprocessed in TCRdb via fastp at Q25 and MiXCR, keeping in-frame beta chains. Merged by CDR3 protein, the rows form single entries marked with the most common genes and DNA. In this sample the table shows about 1.8 million distinct CDR3 sequences, about 50% of which occur a single time. Approximately 2% of the sample is taken by the ten largest. The sample comprised blood. All receptors come from a woman aged 40 to 49 in good health.

The gene calls are TRBV7-8 and TRBJ2-3; TRBD2 aligns across 12 bases. Trimming removed 5 bases from V and 1 base from J; junction bases left unmatched: 7. CDR1 is SGHVS, CDR2 FQNEAQ, per germline. The CDR3 contains 17 residues. This chain's CDR3 is CASSSRLAGEGTDTQYF. The CDR3 coding sequence is TGTGCCAGCAGCAGTCGACTAGCGGGAGAAGGCACAGATACGCAGTATTTT.

V gene TRBV5-6 combines with J gene TRBJ2-1, with D possibly called TRBD1 or TRBD2 (5 bases each). The ends were cut back, 9 bases at V and 2 bases at J, with 18 bases in the middle. This CDR3 spans 15 amino acids. Germline V gene lookup returns CDR1 SGHDT and CDR2 YYEEEE. Here the CDR3 reads CANPNGAITYNEQFF. CDR3 sequence (DNA): TGTGCCAACCCAAACGGGGCTATAACCTACAATGAGCAGTTCTTC.

This clonotype was recorded a few times. The rearrangement uses TRBV6-2 or TRBV6-3 and TRBJ2-7; 9 bases are shared with TRBD1. CDR3 length: 15 residues. The V gene's germline CDR1 is MNHEY and CDR2 SVGEGT. J lost 2 bases, V lost 7 bases, and 9 bases had no gene match. The chain's CDR3 is CASTGRTGVTYEQYF. Written as DNA, the CDR3 is TGTGCCAGCACCGGGAGGACAGGGGTTACCTACGAGCAGTACTTC.

The chain employs TRBV7-2 and TRBJ2-1; the D gene is possibly TRBD2 (7 bases). Germline CDR1 is SGHTA and CDR2 is FQGNSA. V lost 6 bases and J 6 bases, leaving 15 bases between the germline ends. The CDR3 contains 14 residues. CDR3: CASSHPGGRNEQFF. Written as DNA, the CDR3 is TGTGCCAGCAGTCATCCCGGGGGGCGCAATGAGCAGTTCTTC.

The chain carries TRBV3-1 and TRBJ2-5; no firm D call. Trimming cost V 1 base and J 5 bases, with 14 bases left between them. Germline assignment: CDR1 LGHDT and CDR2 YNNKEL (reference sequence). This CDR3 is built from 15 residues. The CDR3 spells CASSQALSAWETQYF. The CDR3 nucleotides are TGTGCCAGCAGCCAAGCTTTGTCGGCTTGGGAGACCCAGTACTTC.

This chain connects TRBV12-3 or TRBV12-4 to TRBJ2-3, with TRBD2 matching over 8 bases. V shed 7 bases, J shed 6 bases, and the junction held 6 bases outside the gene matches. The CDR3 extends over 13 amino acids. CDR3 DNA: TGTGCCAGCAAAAGTAGCGGGGCGGATACGCAGTATTTT. It specifies CASKSSGADTQYF.

Only a few counts were recorded for this clonotype. The chain uses TRBV9 and TRBJ2-1; TRBD1 is a possible D gene (6 bases). Germline values: CDR1 SGDLS, CDR2 YYNGEE. This CDR3 has 18 amino acids. Trimming pared 0 bases from V and 1 base from J, leaving 17 bases between. DNA for the CDR3: TGTGCCAGCAGCGTAGGTTCTCGGACAGTATTTTCCTACAATGAGCAGTTCTTC. It is translated as CASSVGSRTVFSYNEQFF.

V gene TRBV5-1 combines with J gene TRBJ2-7; 11 bases fit TRBD1. With V trimmed by 1 base and J by 3 bases, 9 bases remained unmatched. The CDR3 loop spans 17 amino acids. From germline, CDR1 is SGHRS and CDR2 YFSETQ. CDR3 in DNA: TGCGCCAGCAGCTTGAGTATTACCGGGACAGGGGGCTACGAGCAGTACTTC. Encoded protein: CASSLSITGTGGYEQYF.

This clonotype came up a few times. V is TRBV25-1 and J is TRBJ2-5; 7 bases are a match to TRBD1. CDR1 and CDR2 from the germline V gene are MGHDK and SYGVNS. With 6 bases clipped from V and 2 bases from J, the junction kept 6 bases outside the gene matches. The CDR3 contains 14 residues. As DNA, the CDR3 is TGTGCCAGCAGCCACCTGGGACAGCAAGAGACCCAGTACTTC. Translating it yields CASSHLGQQETQYF.

There are a few counts of this clonotype. The gene calls are TRBV7-9 and TRBJ2-1; D possibly corresponds to TRBD2 (6 bases). This CDR3 contains 14 residues. Trimming pared 1 base from V and 7 bases from J, leaving 11 bases between. Per germline, CDR1 SEHNR and CDR2 FQNEAQ (reference sequence). For the CDR3, the DNA is TGTGCCAGCAGCTTAGGGTTCGGACTAAATGAGCAGTTCTTC. It specifies CASSLGFGLNEQFF.

The V call is TRBV29-1, the J call TRBJ2-7, with D perhaps matching TRBD1 (7 bases). This CDR3 is built from 14 residues. Germline assignment: CDR1 SQVTM and CDR2 ANQGSEA. Trimming removed 4 bases from V and 4 bases from J, with 17 bases in between. CDR3 nucleotide sequence: TGCAGCGTTGTCCCAGGGGGGAATATTTACGAGCAGTACTTC. Translation: CSVVPGGNIYEQYF.

The rearrangement links TRBV27 to TRBJ2-5; TRBD1 matches at 7 bases. Germline loops: CDR1 MNHEY, CDR2 SMNVEV (reference sequence). V lost 7 bases and J lost 2; bases outside the gene matches: 10. The CDR3 extends over 15 amino acids. The CDR3 loop is CASTSLGTVQETQYF. CDR3 in DNA: TGTGCCAGCACCTCCCTCGGGACAGTTCAAGAGACCCAGTACTTC.

This chain joins TRBV9 and TRBJ1-6; unclear D gene. Trimming pared 4 bases from V and 0 bases from J, leaving 8 bases between. Germline V lookup: CDR1 SGDLS, CDR2 YYNGEE. The CDR3 loop spans 15 amino acids. The CDR3 nucleotides are TGTGCCAGCAGCCCTGATCCCTCCTATAATTCACCCCTCCACTTT. It codes for CASSPDPSYNSPLHF.

This clonotype has a single count. The V and J genes are TRBV6-1 and TRBJ2-5; unclear D gene. V was cut by 3 bases and J by 11 bases, with 13 bases left in between. CDR3 length: 12 residues. The germline V gene has CDR1 MNHNS and CDR2 SASEGT. The CDR3 sequence is CASSDRTEGQYF. Written as DNA, the CDR3 is TGTGCCAGCAGTGACAGGACCGAAGGGCAGTACTTC.

This clonotype is a singleton in its sample. The J gene is TRBJ2-5, the V gene TRBV5-6; no reliable D call. The J call is uncertain, as TRBJ2-7 better fits the DNA end. CDR1 and CDR2 from the germline V gene are SGHDT and YYEEEE. The CDR3 loop spans 12 amino acids. CDR3: CASSLVNNEQYF. DNA of the CDR3: TGTGCCAGCAGCTTGGTCAACAACGAGCAGTACTTC.

The genes are TRBV11-2 and TRBJ1-2; 7 bases are a match to TRBD1. The CDR3 runs to 14 residues. In germline, CDR1 is SGHAT, CDR2 FQNNGV. J gave up 3 bases and V 5 bases, and 6 bases lay outside the gene matches. CDR3 protein: CASSLFTGDYGYTF. DNA of the CDR3: TGTGCCAGCAGCCTCTTCACAGGGGACTATGGCTACACCTTC.

CDR3 sequence reads: CASQSNRYSYEQYF. The DNA of the CDR3 is TGTGCCAGCCAATCCAACCGGTACTCCTACGAGCAGTACTTC. The chain has TRBV19 and TRBJ2-7; unclear D gene. V lost 9 bases, J lost 0 bases, and 15 bases lay in between. CDR3 length: 14 amino acids. Germline loops: CDR1 LNHDA, CDR2 SQIVND (reference sequence).

Notes on this clonotype: A read error may produce the germline difference seen at one junction end. This chain uses TRBV7-2 with TRBJ2-3; D is tentatively TRBD1 or TRBD2 (5 bases each). Germline V CDR1 and CDR2: SGHTA, FQGNSA. This CDR3 has 16 amino acids. The CDR3, as DNA: TGTGCCAGCAGCCCCCGGACGGGGCGAATCACAGATACGCGGTATTTT. Its translation is CASSPRTGRITDTRYF.

A few counts support this clonotype. The J gene is TRBJ2-3, the V gene TRBV9, with 10 bases fitting TRBD1. Trimming took 3 bases from V and 4 from J; bases not matched to a gene: 5. Germline CDR1 is SGDLS and CDR2 is YYNGEE. There are 15 residues in the CDR3. The CDR3 spells CASSAGGTGADTQYF. CDR3 nucleotides: TGTGCCAGCAGCGCAGGAGGGACAGGGGCAGATACGCAGTATTTT.

J is TRBJ1-2 and V is TRBV6-6; 7 bases map to TRBD1. This CDR3 is 15 amino acids long. Per germline, CDR1 MNHNY and CDR2 SVGAGI (reference sequence). Losses at the gene ends were 5 bases for V and 5 bases for J; bases not matched to a gene: 11. DNA of the CDR3: TGTGCCAGCAGTAAGACAGGGACCGCCAATTATGGCTACACCTTC. Its translation is CASSKTGTANYGYTF.

V usage is TRBV2 and J usage is TRBJ2-1, with D uncertain. The DNA end is more similar to TRBJ2-7, so the J call may be wrong. Germline values: CDR1 SNHLY, CDR2 FYNNEI. The length of the CDR3 is 12 residues. The CDR3: CASSEIGCEQYF. Written as DNA, the CDR3 is TGTGCCAGCAGTGAGATCGGTTGCGAGCAGTACTTC.

This clonotype has a single count. The genes are TRBV5-1 and TRBJ2-2; D call uncertain. The CDR3 is made up of 14 amino acids. Per germline, CDR1 SGHRS and CDR2 YFSETQ. V was trimmed by 2 bases and J by 2 bases, leaving 7 bases between them. The CDR3 protein is CASSFTTNTGELFF. CDR3 in DNA: TGCGCCAGCAGCTTTACTACAAACACCGGGGAGCTGTTTTTT.